The 5 T cell receptor beta chains listed next were all sequenced from one sample in a study of CD4 T cells in relation to SARS-CoV-2 and coronaviruses. Their recognized antigens are unknown. Measured with immunoSEQ multiplex PCR; TCRdb has only the in-frame clones, and not every one. The sample holds some 40,000 clones, more than 65% seen once. The source material was naive CD4+ T cells from PBMCs, cultured in vitro. Subset defined: naive CD4+ T cells isolated by negative enrichment. These receptors all stem from an adult with COVID-19.

This clone was detected once. The V call is TRBV19, the J call TRBJ2-2; 8 bases are a match to TRBD1. Germline trimming cut 5 bases from V and 6 bases from J; bases unmatched to any gene: 8. CDR1 is LNHDA, CDR2 SQIVND, per germline (reference sequence). There are 15 residues in the CDR3. The CDR3, as DNA: TGTGCCAGTAGTGACCAGGACAGGGAATCCGGGGAGCTGTTTTTT. Its protein is CASSDQDRESGELFF.

The rearrangement uses TRBV2 and TRBJ1-5, with D uncertain. Germline CDR1 is SNHLY and CDR2 is FYNNEI. This CDR3 is built from 14 residues. V lost 6 bases and J lost 4, with 13 bases in between. For the CDR3, the DNA is TGTGCCAGCAGCCCCGGGCTTATTAATCAGCCCCAGCATTTT. The encoded protein is CASSPGLINQPQHF.

Worth noting for this clone: The same CDR3 arises from other DNA sequences in this sample as well. The chain has TRBV6-5 and TRBJ1-4, with no clear D. CDR1 and CDR2 from the germline V gene are MNHEY and SVGAGI. The CDR3 contains 14 residues. V was clipped by 2 bases and J by 2 bases, with 6 bases between them. The CDR3 loop is CASSYTRTNEKLFF. The CDR3 DNA sequence: TGTGCCAGCAGTTACACGAGGACTAATGAAAAACTGTTTTTT.

The chain uses TRBV9 and TRBJ2-1, with 11 bases aligning to TRBD2. Per germline, CDR1 SGDLS and CDR2 YYNGEE. The CDR3 spans 15 residues. After removal of 4 bases from V and 4 bases from J, the junction contained 4 bases not matched to a gene. CDR3 loop: CASSSGLAGYNEQFF. The CDR3 region has the DNA TGTGCCAGCAGCTCAGGACTAGCGGGTTACAATGAGCAGTTCTTC.

The chain combines TRBV15 with TRBJ2-2; 9 bases are shared with TRBD2. Per the germline V gene, CDR1 is LNHNV and CDR2 is YYDKDF (reference sequence). CDR3 size: 18 residues. Trimming cost V 5 bases and J 0 bases; bases outside gene matches: 10. CDR3 protein: CATSRAGGLRANTGELFF. The DNA of the CDR3 is TGTGCCACCAGCCGAGCGGGGGGCCTACGTGCGAACACCGGGGAGCTGTTTTTT.